Sequencing of this T cell receptor beta chain was carried out in a study of blood T cell repertoires in COVID-19. Background on the study: From the United States, Italy and Spain came samples of acute and convalescent COVID-19.

Source study methods: Scientists estimated how many nucleated cells there were by amplifying reference gene primers. Clones were sequenced by immunoSEQ multiplex PCR, and TCRdb holds only the in-frame ones, with some missing. The DNA was the basis for D and trimming; V, J and clone size are from that table. Among around 320,000 clones, roughly 90% were seen once, and the ten largest hold less than 3.5%. In germline, CDR1 is MGHRA, CDR2 YSYEKL. The CDR3 contains 15 residues. V gave up 4 bases and J gave up 0 bases; unmatched junction bases: 3. Sequenced sample: PBMCs or T cells enriched from blood (not recorded which). This sequence was found in a woman aged 45 to 65 who had been exposed to COVID-19. The rearrangement uses TRBV4-1 and TRBJ2-3; 8 bases line up with TRBD2. The CDR3 is CASSLSGASTDTQYF. For the CDR3, the DNA is TGCGCCAGCAGCCTTAGCGGGGCGAGCACAGATACGCAGTATTTT.